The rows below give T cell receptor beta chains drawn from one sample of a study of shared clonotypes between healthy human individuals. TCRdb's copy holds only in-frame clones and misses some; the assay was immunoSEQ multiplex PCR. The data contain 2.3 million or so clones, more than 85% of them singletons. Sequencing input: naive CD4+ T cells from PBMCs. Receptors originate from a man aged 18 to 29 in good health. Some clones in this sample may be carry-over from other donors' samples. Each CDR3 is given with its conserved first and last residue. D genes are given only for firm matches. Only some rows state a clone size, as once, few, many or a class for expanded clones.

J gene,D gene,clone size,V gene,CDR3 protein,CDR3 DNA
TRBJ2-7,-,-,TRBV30,CAWSVPTSGDIPYEQYF,TGTGCCTGGAGTGTACCAACCTCGGGAGATATTCCCTACGAGCAGTACTTC
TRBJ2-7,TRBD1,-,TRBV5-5,CASSPGTGGAYEQYF,TGTGCCAGCAGCCCTGGGACAGGGGGGGCCTACGAGCAGTACTTC
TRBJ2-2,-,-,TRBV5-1,CASSLEGHYTGELFF,TGCGCCAGCAGCTTGGAGGGACATTACACCGGGGAGCTGTTTTTT
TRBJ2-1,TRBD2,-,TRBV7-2,CASSLASGSHNEQFF,TGTGCCAGCAGCTTAGCTAGCGGGAGTCACAATGAGCAGTTCTTC
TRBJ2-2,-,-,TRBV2,CASSDFSAVRVAGELFF,TGTGCCAGCAGTGACTTTTCTGCAGTGAGGGTTGCTGGGGAGCTGTTTTTT
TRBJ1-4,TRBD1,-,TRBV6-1,CASSVSGTVDEKLFF,TGTGCCAGCAGTGTATCCGGGACAGTTGATGAAAAACTGTTTTTT
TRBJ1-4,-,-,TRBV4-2,CASSQGAPTGEKLFF,TGTGCCAGCAGCCAAGGGGCCCCCACAGGCGAAAAACTGTTTTTT
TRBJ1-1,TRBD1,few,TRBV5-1,CASSVDREGTEAFF,TGCGCCAGCAGCGTGGACAGGGAAGGCACTGAAGCTTTCTTT
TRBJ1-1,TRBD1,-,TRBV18,CASTPSPDRGSEAFF,TGTGCCAGCACCCCGAGCCCGGACAGGGGTTCTGAAGCTTTCTTT
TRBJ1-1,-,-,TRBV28,CASSSPRSEAFF,TGTGCCAGCAGTTCCCCTCGGTCTGAAGCTTTCTTT
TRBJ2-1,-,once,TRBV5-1,CASSLVGGGPHNEQFF,TGCGCCAGCAGCTTGGTAGGGGGAGGGCCCCACAATGAGCAGTTCTTC
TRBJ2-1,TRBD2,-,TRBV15,CATSRVAGGLNNEQFF,TGTGCCACCAGCAGAGTAGCGGGAGGGCTAAACAATGAGCAGTTCTTC
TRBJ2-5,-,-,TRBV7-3,CASSLTGQGETQYF,TGTGCCAGCAGCTTAACGGGCCAAGGAGAGACCCAGTACTTC
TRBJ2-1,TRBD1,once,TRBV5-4,CASSPQGAENEQFF,TGTGCCAGCAGCCCCCAGGGGGCGGAGAATGAGCAGTTCTTC
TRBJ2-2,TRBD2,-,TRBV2,CASSGTSGRVTGELFF,TGTGCCAGCAGCGGGACTAGCGGGAGGGTGACCGGGGAGCTGTTTTTT
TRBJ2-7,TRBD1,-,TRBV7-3,CASSPRQGSYEQYF,TGTGCCAGCAGCCCACGACAGGGCTCCTACGAGCAGTACTTC
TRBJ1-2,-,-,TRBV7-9,CASSLKQPYGYTF,TGTGCCAGCAGCCTGAAACAGCCGTATGGCTACACCTTC
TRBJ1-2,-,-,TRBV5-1,CASRIDTDYGYTF,TGCGCCAGCAGGATAGACACGGACTATGGCTACACCTTC
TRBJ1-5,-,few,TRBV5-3,CARIPRGRPLNQPQHF,TGTGCCAGAATCCCAAGGGGACGACCTCTGAATCAGCCCCAGCATTTT
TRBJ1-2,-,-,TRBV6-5,CASSSSYGYTF,TGTGCCAGCAGTTCAAGCTATGGCTACACCTTC
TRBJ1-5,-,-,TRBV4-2,CASSQAGAFGNQPQHF,TGTGCCAGCAGCCAAGCCGGGGCTTTTGGCAATCAGCCCCAGCATTTT
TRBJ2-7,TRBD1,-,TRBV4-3,CASSQDTGVTYEQYF,TGCGCCAGCAGCCAAGACACAGGGGTCACCTACGAGCAGTACTTC
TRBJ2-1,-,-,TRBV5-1,CASSLEGLYNEQFF,TGCGCCAGCAGCTTGGAGGGACTTTACAATGAGCAGTTCTTC
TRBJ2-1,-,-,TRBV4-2,CASSQEIIGTSQFF,TGTGCCAGCAGCCAAGAAATCATAGGGACCTCGCAGTTCTTC
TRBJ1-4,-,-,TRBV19,CASSIQGIGEKLFF,TGTGCCAGTAGTATACAGGGTATAGGTGAAAAACTGTTTTTT
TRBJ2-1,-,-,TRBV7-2,CASSQGLSRSNEQFF,TGTGCCAGCAGCCAAGGACTGTCTCGTAGTAACGAGCAGTTCTTC
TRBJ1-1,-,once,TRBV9,CASSVLSSPMNTEAFF,TGTGCCAGCAGCGTACTCTCCTCACCCATGAACACTGAAGCTTTCTTT
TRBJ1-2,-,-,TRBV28,CASSIGQYGYTF,TGTGCCAGCAGTATCGGGCAGTATGGCTACACCTTC
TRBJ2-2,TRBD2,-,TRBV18,CASSPRDGRADTGELFF,TGTGCCAGCTCACCACGGGACGGGAGGGCCGACACCGGGGAGCTGTTTTTT
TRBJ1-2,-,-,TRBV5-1,CASSLPAEETGYTF,TGCGCCAGCAGCCTGCCCGCGGAGGAGACGGGCTACACCTTC
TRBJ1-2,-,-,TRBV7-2,CASSLDSRYGYTF,TGTGCCAGCAGCTTGGACAGCCGCTATGGCTACACCTTC
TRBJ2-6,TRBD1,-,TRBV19,CARTGQSSGANVLTF,TGTGCCAGGACGGGACAGAGCTCTGGGGCCAACGTCCTGACTTTC
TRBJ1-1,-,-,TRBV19,CASSMNVLVDTEAFF,TGTGCCAGTAGTATGAACGTTCTTGTGGACACTGAAGCTTTCTTT
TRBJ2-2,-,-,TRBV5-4,CASTVFGGSTGELFF,TGTGCCAGCACCGTATTTGGGGGGAGCACCGGGGAGCTGTTTTTT
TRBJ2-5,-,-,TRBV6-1,CASSGLGQETQYF,TGTGCCAGCAGCGGACTTGGGCAAGAGACCCAGTACTTC
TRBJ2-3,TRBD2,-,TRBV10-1,CASSVSGRSTDTQYF,TGCGCCAGCAGCGTTAGCGGGAGAAGCACAGATACGCAGTATTTT